Listed below are T cell receptor beta chains from one sample, sequenced in a study of control samples from healthy donors and cancer patients. Assay used: immunoSEQ multiplex PCR; TCRdb lists only in-frame clones, some missing. The sample has around 90,000 clones; around nine tenths are singletons. The sequenced sample was blood. These receptors all stem from a man between 25 and 39 years old in good health. The CDR3 runs from the conserved cysteine through the conserved F or W. D genes are given only for firm matches. Clone size is given for some rows only: seen once, a few or many times, or a class if the clone is expanded.

clone_size j_call v_call d_call cdr3_nt cdr3_aa
NA TRBJ1-5 TRBV4-1 TRBD1 TGCGCCAGCAGCCAAGGGGACAGTGCTCAGCCCCAGCATTTT CASSQGDSAQPQHF
NA TRBJ2-3 TRBV4-1 NA TGCGCCAGCAGCCAAGATACCGGGGTAGCGGGCACAGATACGCAGTATTTT CASSQDTGVAGTDTQYF
NA TRBJ2-1 TRBV5-1 TRBD1 TGCGCCAGCAGCTTGACAGGGGGCTCCTACAATGAGCAGTTCTTC CASSLTGGSYNEQFF
NA TRBJ1-5 TRBV3-1/TRBV3-2 NA TGTGCCAGCAGCCAAGGGAGTCCGGGACTGAGCAATCAGCCCCAGCATTTT CASSQGSPGLSNQPQHF
NA TRBJ1-2 TRBV4-1 NA TGCGCCAGCAGCCCCGAGGCAGGCTATGGCTACACCTTC CASSPEAGYGYTF
NA TRBJ2-1 TRBV10-1 NA TGCGCCAGCAGCCAGGGTTACAATGAGCAGTTCTTC CASSQGYNEQFF
NA TRBJ1-5 TRBV18 NA TGTGCCAGCTCACCCTACGAGGCAAATCAGCCCCAGCATTTT CASSPYEANQPQHF
NA TRBJ1-1 TRBV10-3 TRBD1 TGTGCCATCAGCGCATCGACCGGGACAGGGGAAGCTTTCTTT CAISASTGTGEAFF
NA TRBJ1-1 TRBV29-1 NA TGCAGCGTTGAAGGGCCGATGAACACTGAAGCTTTCTTT CSVEGPMNTEAFF
NA TRBJ1-1 TRBV6-6 NA TGTGCCAGCCAGGCAGGGGCGAACACTGAAGCTTTCTTT CASQAGANTEAFF
NA TRBJ1-2 TRBV10-3 NA TGTGCCATCAGTGAGTCTACAGGACGGAGGGGCTATGGCTACACCTTC CAISESTGRRGYGYTF
NA TRBJ2-3 TRBV28 NA TGTGCCAGCAGTCCAACTCAGGGACGTAAGGATACGCAGTATTTT CASSPTQGRKDTQYF
NA TRBJ2-7 TRBV6-1 NA TGTGCCAGCAGTGAAGCCGGCGGAGGTACAGGCTACGAGCAGTACTTC CASSEAGGGTGYEQYF
NA TRBJ2-1 TRBV2 TRBD1 TGTGCCAGCAGTGGCGACAGGGAACGCTCCTACAATGAGCAGTTCTTC CASSGDRERSYNEQFF
NA TRBJ1-3 TRBV7-2 NA TGTGCCAGCAGCCCCCGGACGGCCTCTGGAAACACCATATATTTT CASSPRTASGNTIYF
NA TRBJ2-3 TRBV5-1 TRBD1 TGCGCCAGCAGCTTTTCCGGACAGGGTGCAGATACGCAGTATTTT CASSFSGQGADTQYF
once TRBJ1-2 TRBV18 NA TGTGCCAGCAGACCAGCGACAGGAAACTATGGCTACACCTTC CASRPATGNYGYTF
NA TRBJ1-2 TRBV5-6 TRBD1 TGTGCCAGCAGCTTCCGGGACAGTAACTATGGCTACACCTTC CASSFRDSNYGYTF
NA TRBJ1-6 TRBV5-1 TRBD1 TGCGCCACCAAGACAGGGGAAGGGTCACCCCTCCACTTT CATKTGEGSPLHF
NA TRBJ1-1 TRBV20-1 NA TGCAGTGCTGAGCCCCGGGGTCGAGCTTTCTTT CSAEPRGRAFF
NA TRBJ2-3 TRBV7-9 NA TGTGCCAGCACAGATACGCAGTATTTT CASTDTQYF
NA TRBJ1-2 TRBV15 NA TGTGCCACCAGCAGAGCACAGGGAGATGGCTACACCTTC CATSRAQGDGYTF
few TRBJ1-2 TRBV9 NA TGTGCCAGCAGCGTAGGGATGACAGCCCCTAACTATGGCTACACCTTC CASSVGMTAPNYGYTF
NA TRBJ1-6 TRBV3-1/TRBV3-2 NA TGTGCCAGCAGTCGGGTGGTTAATTCACCCCTCCACTTT CASSRVVNSPLHF
NA TRBJ2-4 TRBV7-2 TRBD2 TGTGCCAGCAGCCAAGGGACTAGACTGGGCAAAAACATTCAGTACTTC CASSQGTRLGKNIQYF
NA TRBJ1-4 TRBV5-1 TRBD1 TGCGCCAGCAGCTTCTCCGGGACAGGGAGGGAAAAACTGTTTTTT CASSFSGTGREKLFF
NA TRBJ1-1 TRBV2 NA TGTGCCAGCAGTGTAGGGAACACTGAAGCTTTCTTT CASSVGNTEAFF
NA TRBJ2-5 TRBV7-9 TRBD2 TGTGCCAGCAGCTTCAGTAGTAGCGGGGGGGCAGAGACCCAGTACTTC CASSFSSSGGAETQYF
NA TRBJ1-1 TRBV5-1 NA TGCGCCAGCAGCTCCCGTATGGACACTGAAGCTTTCTTT CASSSRMDTEAFF
NA TRBJ1-6 TRBV27 TRBD1 TGTGCCAGCAGTCCGGACAGGTCGGCAGCACCCCTCCACTTT CASSPDRSAAPLHF
once TRBJ2-5 TRBV4-1 NA TGCGCCAGCAGCCAAGCCCTCCAACTCGGGACCCAGTACTTC CASSQALQLGTQYF
NA TRBJ2-1 TRBV7-2 NA TGTGCCAGCAGCTTTTTGAACCGGGCAGGTGAGCAGTTCTTC CASSFLNRAGEQFF